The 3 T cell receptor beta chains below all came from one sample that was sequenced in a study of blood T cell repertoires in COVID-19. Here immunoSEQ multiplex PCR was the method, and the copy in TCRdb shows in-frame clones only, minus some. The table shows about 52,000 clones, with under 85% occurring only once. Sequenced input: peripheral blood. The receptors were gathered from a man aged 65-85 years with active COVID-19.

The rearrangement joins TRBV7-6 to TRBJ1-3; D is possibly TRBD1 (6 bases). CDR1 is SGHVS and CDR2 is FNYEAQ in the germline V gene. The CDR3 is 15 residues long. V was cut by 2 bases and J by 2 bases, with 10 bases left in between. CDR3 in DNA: TGTGCCAGCAGCTTACGAGGGGGGGCTGGAAACACCATATATTTT. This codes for CASSLRGGAGNTIYF. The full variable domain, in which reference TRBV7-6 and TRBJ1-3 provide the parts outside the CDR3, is GAGVSQSPRYKVTKRGQDVALRCDPISGHVSLYWYRQALGQGPEFLTYFNYEAQQDKSGLPNDRFSAERPEGSISTLTIQRTEQRDSAMYRCASSLRGGAGNTIYFGEGSWLTVV.

The CDR3 nucleotides are TGTGCCAGCAGTTACCAAGGGGGGGTTGGCACCGGGGAGCTGTTTTTT. As protein: CASSYQGGVGTGELFF. V usage is TRBV6-5 and J usage is TRBJ2-2, with D possibly matching TRBD2 (7 bases). The CDR3 is made up of 16 amino acids. V lost 2 bases and J 4 bases, leaving 14 bases between the germline ends. Germline values: CDR1 MNHEY, CDR2 SVGAGI.

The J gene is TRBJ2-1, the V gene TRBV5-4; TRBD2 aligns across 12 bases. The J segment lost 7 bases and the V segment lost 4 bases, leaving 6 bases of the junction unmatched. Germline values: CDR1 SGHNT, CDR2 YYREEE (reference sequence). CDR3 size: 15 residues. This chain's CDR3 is CASSPGTSGWNEQFF. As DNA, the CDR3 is TGTGCCAGCAGCCCCGGGACTAGCGGGTGGAATGAGCAGTTCTTC.